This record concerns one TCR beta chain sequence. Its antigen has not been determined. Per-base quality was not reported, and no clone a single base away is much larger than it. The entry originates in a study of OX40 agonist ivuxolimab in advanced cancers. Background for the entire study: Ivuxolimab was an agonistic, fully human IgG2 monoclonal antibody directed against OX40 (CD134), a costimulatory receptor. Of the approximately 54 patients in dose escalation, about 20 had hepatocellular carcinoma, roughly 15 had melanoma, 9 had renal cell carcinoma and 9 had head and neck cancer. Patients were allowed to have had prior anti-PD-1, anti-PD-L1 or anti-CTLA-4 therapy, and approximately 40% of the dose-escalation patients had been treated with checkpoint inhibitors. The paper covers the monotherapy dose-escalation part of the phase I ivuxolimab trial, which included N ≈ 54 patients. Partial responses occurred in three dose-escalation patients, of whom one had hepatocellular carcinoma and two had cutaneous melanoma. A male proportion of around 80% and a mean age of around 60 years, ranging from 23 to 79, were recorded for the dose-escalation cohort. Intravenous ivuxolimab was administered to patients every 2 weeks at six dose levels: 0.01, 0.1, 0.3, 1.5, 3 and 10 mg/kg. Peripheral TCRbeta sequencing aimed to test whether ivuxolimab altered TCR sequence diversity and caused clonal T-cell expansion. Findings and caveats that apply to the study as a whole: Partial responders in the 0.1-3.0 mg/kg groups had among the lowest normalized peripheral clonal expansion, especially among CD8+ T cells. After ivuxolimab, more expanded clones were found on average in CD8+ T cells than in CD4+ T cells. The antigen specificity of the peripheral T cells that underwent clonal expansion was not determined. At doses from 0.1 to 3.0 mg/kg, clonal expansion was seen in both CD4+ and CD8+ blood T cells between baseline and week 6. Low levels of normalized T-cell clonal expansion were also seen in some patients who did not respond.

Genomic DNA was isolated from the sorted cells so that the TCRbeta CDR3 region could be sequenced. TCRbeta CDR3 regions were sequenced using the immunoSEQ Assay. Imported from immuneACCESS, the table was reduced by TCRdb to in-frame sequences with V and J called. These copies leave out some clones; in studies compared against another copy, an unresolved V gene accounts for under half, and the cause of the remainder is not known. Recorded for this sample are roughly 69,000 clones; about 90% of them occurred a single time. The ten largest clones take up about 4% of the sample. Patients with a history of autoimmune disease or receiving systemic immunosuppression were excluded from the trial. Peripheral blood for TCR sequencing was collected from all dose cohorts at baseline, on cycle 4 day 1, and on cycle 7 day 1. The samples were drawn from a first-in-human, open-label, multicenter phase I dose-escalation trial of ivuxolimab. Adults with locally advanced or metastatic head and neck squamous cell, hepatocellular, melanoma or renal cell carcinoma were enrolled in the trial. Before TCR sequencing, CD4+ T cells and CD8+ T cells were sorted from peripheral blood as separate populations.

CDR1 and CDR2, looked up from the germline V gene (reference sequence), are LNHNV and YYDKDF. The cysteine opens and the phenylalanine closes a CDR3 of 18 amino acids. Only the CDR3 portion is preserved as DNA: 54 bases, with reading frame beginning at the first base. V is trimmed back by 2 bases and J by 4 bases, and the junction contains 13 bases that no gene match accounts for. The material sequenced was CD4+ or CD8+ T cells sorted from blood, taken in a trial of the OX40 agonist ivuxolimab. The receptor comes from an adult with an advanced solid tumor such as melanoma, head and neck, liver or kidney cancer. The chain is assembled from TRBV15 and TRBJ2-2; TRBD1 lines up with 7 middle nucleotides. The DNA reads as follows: TGTGCCACCAGCAGATCAACGTCGACAGGGTATTTCACCGGGGAGCTGTTTTTT. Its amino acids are CATSRSTSTGYFTGELFF.